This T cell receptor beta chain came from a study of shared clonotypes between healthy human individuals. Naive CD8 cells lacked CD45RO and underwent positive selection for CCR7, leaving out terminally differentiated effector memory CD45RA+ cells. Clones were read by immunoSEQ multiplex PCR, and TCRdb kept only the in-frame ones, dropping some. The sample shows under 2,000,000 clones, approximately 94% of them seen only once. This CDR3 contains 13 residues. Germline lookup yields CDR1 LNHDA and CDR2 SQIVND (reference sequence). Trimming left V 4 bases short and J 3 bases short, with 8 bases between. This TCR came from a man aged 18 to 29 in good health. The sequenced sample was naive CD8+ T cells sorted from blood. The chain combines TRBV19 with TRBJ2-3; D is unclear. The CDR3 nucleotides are TGTGCCAGTAGTAATATATGGACAGATACGCAGTATTTT. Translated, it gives CASSNIWTDTQYF.